The next 5 T cell receptor beta chains were all read from a single sample in a study of response to subunit inactivated influenza vaccine. MiXCR, applied by TCRdb to the RT-PCR reads, yields one record per CDR3 protein. The data hold 650,000 to 850,000 distinct CDR3 sequences, with roughly 14% observed a single time. Sequencing used PBMCs from blood, obtained 14 to 15 days before vaccination. Receptors were obtained from a man between 45 and 60 years old who received an inactivated influenza vaccine.

The chain uses TRBV9 and TRBJ1-1, with D unclear. In germline, CDR1 is SGDLS, CDR2 YYNGEE. V was trimmed by 2 bases and J by 4 bases, leaving 12 bases between them. The CDR3 length is 14 residues. DNA for the CDR3: TGTGCCAGCAGCGTGCAGGTCGCGGGCACTGAAGCTTTCTTT. Amino acids: CASSVQVAGTEAFF.

The table lists this clonotype with many counts. V and J are TRBV11-2 and TRBJ1-2; 9 nucleotides agree with TRBD1. V trimming: 5 bases; J trimming: 4 bases; junction bases outside the gene matches: 5. Germline CDR1 SGHAT, CDR2 FQNNGV. The CDR3 contains 14 residues. The CDR3 sequence: CASSPQTGGYGYTF. CDR3 nucleotides: TGTGCCAGCAGCCCTCAGACAGGGGGCTATGGCTACACCTTC.

The sample holds a few counts of this clonotype. The V call is TRBV20-1, the J call TRBJ2-5; D not certain. V lost 4 bases, J lost 5 bases, and 5 bases lay in between. The CDR3 totals 10 residues. The germline gives CDR1 DFQATT, CDR2 SNEGSKA (reference sequence). The CDR3 DNA follows: TGCAGTGCTATCCGGGAGACCCAGTACTTC. It codes for CSAIRETQYF.

About this clonotype itself: One junction end disagrees with the germline gene, perhaps due to a read error. V and J are TRBV4-1 and TRBJ2-7; D ambiguous. Germline loops: CDR1 MGHRA, CDR2 YSYEKL. The CDR3 extends over 16 amino acids. The CDR3: CASSQRASSASYEHYF. In DNA form, the CDR3 reads TGCGCCAGCAGCCAAAGAGCTAGTTCCGCGTCCTACGAGCACTACTTC.

CDR3 nucleotides: TGTGCCAGCAGCTACCAACAGGGATACGGAAACACCATATATTTT. Translating gives CASSYQQGYGNTIYF. The V gene is TRBV5-5, the J gene TRBJ1-3, with D perhaps matching TRBD1 (6 bases). From germline, CDR1 is SGHKS and CDR2 YYEKEE (reference sequence). The germline V and J ends were trimmed by 3 bases and 4 bases, with 14 bases remaining between them. The length of the CDR3 is 15 residues.